This T cell receptor beta chain was retrieved from a study of tumor and adjacent non-tumor tissue in lung cancer. A modified ARM-PCR protocol with three rounds of nested PCR amplified TCRbeta. Via MiXCR, TCRdb re-called the multiplex PCR reads, giving one row per CDR3 protein. The sample lists 81,000 or so distinct CDR3 sequences; more than 80% were seen once. Germline CDR1 SGHDN, CDR2 FVKESK. There are 14 residues in the CDR3. RNA was extracted from bulk tissue without any cell sorting. The normal lung tissue was taken more than 3 cm from the tumor edge. Details on this clonotype: A much larger clonotype is one base distant, so this may be a read error.

V and J are TRBV14 and TRBJ2-3, with a tentative D call TRBD1 (6 bases). This TCR came from a man in his 60s with non-small cell lung cancer. Sequenced sample: distant non-tumor lung tissue. The CDR3 sequence is CASSQGGQTDTHYF. The CDR3 DNA follows: TGTGCCAGCAGCCAAGGGGGGCAAACAGATACGCATTATTTT.